The text below deals with one T cell receptor (beta chain). The identical CDR3 is also encoded by other nucleotide sequences in the sample. The CDR3 totals 16 residues. The V gene's germline CDR1 is MNHNS and CDR2 SASEGT. Trimming shortened V by 2 bases and J by 0 bases, and 11 bases separated the two germline ends. In the original analysis: Amplification of reference gene primers provided the estimated nucleated cell counts. The data were produced by immunoSEQ multiplex PCR, yet TCRdb's version contains in-frame clones alone and is incomplete. That table gives V, J and clone size, and the DNA gave D and trimming. The sample yields 50,000 to 60,000 clones, around 81% seen once. This specimen belongs to a study of blood T cell repertoires in COVID-19. Study-wide background: Researchers got acute and convalescent COVID-19 samples from the United States, Italy and Spain. PBMCs, B-cell-depleted T cells, or T cells were the source of the cDNA or gDNA that made up the material.

The sequenced sample was peripheral blood. The receptor was isolated from a man between 65 and 85 years old with active COVID-19. The chain combines TRBV6-1 with TRBJ1-5; weak D call: TRBD1 (6 bases). The CDR3 coding sequence is TGTGCCAGCAGTGAAAGGGGGGGTGCTAGCAATCAGCCCCAGCATTTT. Amino acids: CASSERGGASNQPQHF.